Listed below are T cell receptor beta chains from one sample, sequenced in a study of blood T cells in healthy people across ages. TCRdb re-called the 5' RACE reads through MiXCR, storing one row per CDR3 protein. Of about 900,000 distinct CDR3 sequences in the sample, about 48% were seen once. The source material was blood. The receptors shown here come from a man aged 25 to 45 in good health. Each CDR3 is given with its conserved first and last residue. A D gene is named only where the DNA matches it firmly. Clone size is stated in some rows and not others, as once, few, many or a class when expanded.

cdr3_nt: TGTGCCAGCAGCTGGGCAGCGGAACCTTACAATGAGCAGTTCTTC; cdr3_aa: CASSWAAEPYNEQFF; cdr3_length: 15; clone_size: .; d_call: .; j_call: TRBJ2-1; v_call: TRBV7-9
cdr3_nt: TGCGCCAGCAGCTTGTGGCCAGGGGTCAAAAACATTCAGTACTTC; cdr3_aa: CASSLWPGVKNIQYF; cdr3_length: 15; clone_size: .; d_call: .; j_call: TRBJ2-4; v_call: TRBV5-1
cdr3_nt: TGCGCCAGCAGCCTCCCGGACATAAACTACGAGCAGTACTTC; cdr3_aa: CASSLPDINYEQYF; cdr3_length: 14; clone_size: .; d_call: .; j_call: TRBJ2-7; v_call: TRBV5-1
cdr3_nt: TGTGCCAGCAGTGGGGTTAGGGGCTACGAGCAGTACTTC; cdr3_aa: CASSGVRGYEQYF; cdr3_length: 13; clone_size: .; d_call: .; j_call: TRBJ2-7; v_call: TRBV2
cdr3_nt: TGTGCCAGCAGTGTAGAAGCGGGGGACAATGAGCAGTACTTC; cdr3_aa: CASSVEAGDNEQYF; cdr3_length: 14; clone_size: .; d_call: TRBD2; j_call: TRBJ2-5; v_call: TRBV2
cdr3_nt: TGCGCCAGCAGCCCCAGGACAGGGGGCGTTGGGACTGAAGCTTTCTTT; cdr3_aa: CASSPRTGGVGTEAFF; cdr3_length: 16; clone_size: few; d_call: TRBD1; j_call: TRBJ1-1; v_call: TRBV5-1
cdr3_nt: TGTGCCAGCAAGTCGGCAGTCGACACTGAAGCTTTCTTT; cdr3_aa: CASKSAVDTEAFF; cdr3_length: 13; clone_size: .; d_call: .; j_call: TRBJ1-1; v_call: TRBV6-5
cdr3_nt: TGTGCCAGCAGTGCCTCTGGGCCTCCAAAGGGAGCTTTCTTT; cdr3_aa: CASSASGPPKGAFF; cdr3_length: 14; clone_size: .; d_call: .; j_call: TRBJ1-1; v_call: TRBV25-1
cdr3_nt: TGCAGTGCTAGAAAAAGCCCTTGGATTAGCGGGGAGGCGAGGGATGAGCAGTTCTTC; cdr3_aa: CSARKSPWISGEARDEQFF; cdr3_length: 19; clone_size: .; d_call: TRBD2; j_call: TRBJ2-1; v_call: TRBV20-1
cdr3_nt: TGTGCCAGCGCCGATACAACTAATGAAAAACTGTTTTTT; cdr3_aa: CASADTTNEKLFF; cdr3_length: 13; clone_size: few; d_call: .; j_call: TRBJ1-4; v_call: TRBV7-2